This TCR beta chain comes out of a study of shared clonotypes between healthy human individuals (dated by TCRdb to 2018 to 2021). Background for the entire study: The cohort comprised two women and a few men aged 18 to 49 years. To estimate repertoire size and how much clonotypes are shared between individuals, the study performed deep sequencing of blood TCR repertoires from a few healthy adults. To increase sequencing depth and limit assay-specific biases, TCR repertoire library preparation and sequencing were carried out by different laboratories using diverse techniques. Per donor, leukapheresis produced somewhere between about 0.8 and 9 billion PBMCs. Broad study findings and their caveats: Only blood was sampled, and tissue TCR repertoires likely differ from those in blood. Pairwise subsampling indicated that sequencing depth was expected to affect the degree of clonotype sharing among donors. Because the study included a small number of donors, the genetic and exposure-history diversity represented was limited.

The donors were healthy, HIV-negative adults who had no recently reported acute infections or vaccinations. Every donor was a Caucasian adult living in Nashville, Tennessee, USA. In the unsorted samples, roughly 90 million PBMCs were counted, and genomic DNA was extracted using the QIAamp DNA Blood Mini kit. After blood collection by leukapheresis, PBMCs were isolated using Ficoll-Histopaque density gradient centrifugation and then cryopreserved in the vapor phase of liquid nitrogen. About this clone itself: Its antigen remains unidentified. The input lacks base qualities; no much larger clone sits a single base away.

Using the deep immunoSEQ assay, multiplex PCR amplified TCR CDR3 regions from genomic DNA. Extracted genomic DNA from each cell subset was distributed evenly across all wells of several immunoSEQ 96-well plates, and each plate was treated as a replicate. For unsorted PBMC, approximately 300 ng of genomic DNA, equivalent to around 30,000 T cell genomes, went into each replicate PCR. Ten immunoSEQ deep assay plates were used to sequence the unsorted PBMC genomic DNA. Purified libraries were quantified with a Qubit 3.0 fluorometer, sized on a Bioanalyzer 2100, and re-quantified with the KAPA Library Quantification kit. Every immunoSEQ 96-well plate was sequenced on a separate single-read 150-cycle Illumina NextSeq 550 flow cell. Regarding the original processing steps: Because the immunoSEQ output held only junctional sequences and lacked quality scores, the filtering could not match the filtering applied to full-length reads. Sequences were annotated with PyIR, a Python wrapper for IgBLAST v1.9, using IMGT germline references to assign V/J genes and CDR3. Reads were removed for weak V/J assignments (E-value above 1e-6), missing CDR3, stop codons, out-of-frame junctions, or ambiguous translated residues. V3J clonotypes were defined as sequences sharing the same inferred V gene, J gene, and CDR3 amino acid sequence. The percentage overlap between two repertoires was calculated by dividing the number of shared unique clonotypes by the size of the smaller repertoire. Three approaches were used to assess repertoire richness: RTK rarefaction, the Chao1 estimator, and Recon v2.1 estimates of unobserved clonotypes. Imported from immuneACCESS, the table was reduced by TCRdb to in-frame sequences with V and J called. These copies leave out some clones; in studies compared against another copy, an unresolved V gene accounts for under half, and the cause of the remainder is not known. V, J and clone size are those of that table, while D and trimming were read from the DNA. The sample profile shows about 490,000 clones; 60% to 85% of them were found once. The ten largest clones capture 10% to 15% of the sample.

The origin of this receptor is a woman in her thirties or forties in good health. Some clones in this sample may be carry-over from other donors' samples. Input material: PBMCs.

The bases read TGTGCCAGCAGCCAAGCTAGGACTCAGAAGGATACGCAGTATTTT. The encoded protein is CASSQARTQKDTQYF. This receptor chain uses TRBV4-2 and TRBJ2-3; the D gene is perhaps TRBD2, from 5 matching bases. The CDR3 runs 15 amino acids, cysteine and phenylalanine included. Only the CDR3 DNA stays, 45 bases, in frame from base 1. CDR1 LGHNA and CDR2 YNFKEQ are derived from the germline V gene. V gives up 1 base and J gives up 6 bases, and the segment between their germline ends measures 14 bases.